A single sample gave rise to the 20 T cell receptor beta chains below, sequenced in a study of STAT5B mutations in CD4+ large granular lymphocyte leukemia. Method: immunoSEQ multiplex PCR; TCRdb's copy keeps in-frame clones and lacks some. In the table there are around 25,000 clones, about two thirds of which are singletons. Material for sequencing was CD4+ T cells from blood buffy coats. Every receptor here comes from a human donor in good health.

As DNA, the CDR3 is TGTGCCAGCAGCCCGTTAGCGGGGGGGCATTATACGCAGTATTTT. Encoded protein: CASSPLAGGHYTQYF. The rearrangement links TRBV21-1 to TRBJ2-3; the table's D call, TRBD2, was not checked against the DNA. TRBV21-1 is tagged as a pseudogene. The CDR3 covers 15 residues.

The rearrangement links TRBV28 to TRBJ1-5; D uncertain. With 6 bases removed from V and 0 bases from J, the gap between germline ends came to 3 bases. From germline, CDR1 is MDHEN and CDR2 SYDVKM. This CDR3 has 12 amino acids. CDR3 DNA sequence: TGTGCCAGCAGATATAGCAATCAGCCCCAGCATTTT. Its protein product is CASRYSNQPQHF.

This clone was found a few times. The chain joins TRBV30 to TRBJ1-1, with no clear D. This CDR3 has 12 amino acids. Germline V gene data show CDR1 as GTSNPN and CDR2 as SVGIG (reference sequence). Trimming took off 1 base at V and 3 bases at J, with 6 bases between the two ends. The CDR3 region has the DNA TGTGCCTGGAGTGGGACCCACACTGAAGCTTTCTTT. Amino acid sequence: CAWSGTHTEAFF.

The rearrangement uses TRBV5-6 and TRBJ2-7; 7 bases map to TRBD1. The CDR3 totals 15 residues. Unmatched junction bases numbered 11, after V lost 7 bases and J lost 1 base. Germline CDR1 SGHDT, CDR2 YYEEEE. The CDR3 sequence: CASYLQGLDSYEQYF. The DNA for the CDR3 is TGTGCCAGCTACCTACAGGGGTTAGATTCCTACGAGCAGTACTTC.

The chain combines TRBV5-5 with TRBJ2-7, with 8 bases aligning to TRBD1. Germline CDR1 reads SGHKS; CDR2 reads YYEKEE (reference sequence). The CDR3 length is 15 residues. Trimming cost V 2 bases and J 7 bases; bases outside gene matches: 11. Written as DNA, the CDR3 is TGTGCCAGCAGCTTCCTAGGACAGGGTATGGGGGAGCAGTACTTC. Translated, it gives CASSFLGQGMGEQYF.

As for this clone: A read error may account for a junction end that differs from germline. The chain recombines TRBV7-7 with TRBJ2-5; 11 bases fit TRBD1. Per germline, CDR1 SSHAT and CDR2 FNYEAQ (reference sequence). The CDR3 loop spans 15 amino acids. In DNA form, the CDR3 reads TGTGCTAGCAGCGCCCGGACAGGGGGCCTCGAGACCCAGTACTTC. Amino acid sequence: CASSARTGGLETQYF.

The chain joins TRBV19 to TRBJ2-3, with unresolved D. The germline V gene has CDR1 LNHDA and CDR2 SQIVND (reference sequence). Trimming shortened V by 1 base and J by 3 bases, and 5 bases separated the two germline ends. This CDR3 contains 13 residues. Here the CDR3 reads CASSIGVTDTQYF. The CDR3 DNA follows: TGTGCCAGTAGTATAGGTGTAACAGATACGCAGTATTTT.

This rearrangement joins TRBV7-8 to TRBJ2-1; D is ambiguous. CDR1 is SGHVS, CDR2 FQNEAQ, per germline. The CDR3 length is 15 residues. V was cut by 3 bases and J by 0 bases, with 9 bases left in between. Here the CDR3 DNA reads TGTGCCAGCAGCTTCGTGGCGAGCTCCTACAATGAGCAGTTCTTC. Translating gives CASSFVASSYNEQFF.

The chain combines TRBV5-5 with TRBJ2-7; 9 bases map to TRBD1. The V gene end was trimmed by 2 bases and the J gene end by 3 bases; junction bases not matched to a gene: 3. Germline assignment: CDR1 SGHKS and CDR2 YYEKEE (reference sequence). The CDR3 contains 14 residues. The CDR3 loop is CASSFGQGYYEQYF. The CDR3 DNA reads TGTGCCAGCAGCTTCGGACAGGGGTACTACGAGCAGTACTTC. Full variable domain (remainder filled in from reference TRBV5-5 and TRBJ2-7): DAGVTQSPTHLIKTRGQQVTLRCSPISGHKSVSWYQQVLGQGPQFIFQYYEKEERGRGNFPDRFSARQFPNYSSELNVNALLLGDSALYLCASSFGQGYYEQYFGPGTRLTVT.

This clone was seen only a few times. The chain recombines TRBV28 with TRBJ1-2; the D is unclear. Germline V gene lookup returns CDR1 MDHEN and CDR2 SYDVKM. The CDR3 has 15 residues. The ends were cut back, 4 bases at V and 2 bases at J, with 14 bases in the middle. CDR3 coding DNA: TGTGCCAGCAGTTCACAAGGGTGGACGAACTATGGCTACACCTTC. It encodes CASSSQGWTNYGYTF.

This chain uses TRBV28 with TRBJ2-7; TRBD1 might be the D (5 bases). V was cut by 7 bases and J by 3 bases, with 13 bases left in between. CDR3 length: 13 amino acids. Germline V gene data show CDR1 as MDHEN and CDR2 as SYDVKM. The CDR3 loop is CASKSGRFYEQYF. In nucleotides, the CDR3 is TGTGCCAGCAAATCAGGGCGCTTCTACGAGCAGTACTTC.

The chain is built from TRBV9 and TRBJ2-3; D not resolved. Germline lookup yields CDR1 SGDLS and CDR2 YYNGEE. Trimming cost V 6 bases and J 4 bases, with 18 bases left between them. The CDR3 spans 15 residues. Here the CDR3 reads CASTLLDAGADTQYF. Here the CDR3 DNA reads TGTGCCAGCACCCTACTGGACGCCGGCGCAGATACGCAGTATTTT.

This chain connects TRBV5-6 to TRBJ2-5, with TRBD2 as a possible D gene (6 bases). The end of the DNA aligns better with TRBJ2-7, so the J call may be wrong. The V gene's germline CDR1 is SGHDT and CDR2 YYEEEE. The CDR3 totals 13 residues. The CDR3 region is CASSPSGSYEQYF. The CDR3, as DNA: TGTGCCAGCAGCCCCTCCGGGAGTTACGAGCAGTACTTC.

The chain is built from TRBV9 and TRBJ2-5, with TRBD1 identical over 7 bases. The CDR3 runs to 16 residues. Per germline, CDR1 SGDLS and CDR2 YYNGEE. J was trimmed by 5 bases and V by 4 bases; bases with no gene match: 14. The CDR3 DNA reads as TGTGCCAGCAGCCCCCGCCGACAGGGTCTTAGGGAGACCCAGTACTTC. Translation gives CASSPRRQGLRETQYF.

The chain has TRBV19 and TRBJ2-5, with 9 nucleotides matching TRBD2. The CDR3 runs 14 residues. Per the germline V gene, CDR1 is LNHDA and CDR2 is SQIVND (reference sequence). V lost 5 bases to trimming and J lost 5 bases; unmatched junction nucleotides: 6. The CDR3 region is CASSRGLAPETQYF. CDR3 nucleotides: TGTGCCAGTAGTCGGGGACTAGCCCCGGAGACCCAGTACTTC. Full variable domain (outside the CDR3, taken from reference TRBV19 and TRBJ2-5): DGGITQSPKYLFRKEGQNVTLSCEQNLNHDAMYWYRQDPGQGLRLIYYSQIVNDFQKGDIAEGYSVSREKKESFPLTVTSAQKNPTAFYLCASSRGLAPETQYFGPGTRLLVL.

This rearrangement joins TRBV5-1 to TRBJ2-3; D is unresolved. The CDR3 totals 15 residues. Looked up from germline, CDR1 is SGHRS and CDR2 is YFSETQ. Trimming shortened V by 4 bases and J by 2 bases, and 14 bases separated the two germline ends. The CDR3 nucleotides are TGCGCCAGCAGCCCGGGCTCTCTCAACACAGATACGCAGTATTTT. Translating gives CASSPGSLNTDTQYF.

CDR3 sequence reads: CASSRGEVRSYEQYF. The CDR3 nucleotides read TGTGCCAGCAGCCGTGGAGAGGTGAGGTCCTACGAGCAGTACTTC. This chain links TRBV11-2 with TRBJ2-7, with no clear D. The CDR3 covers 15 residues. CDR1 is SGHAT, CDR2 FQNNGV, per germline. V was shortened by 5 bases and J by 1 base, with 15 bases between the two germline ends.

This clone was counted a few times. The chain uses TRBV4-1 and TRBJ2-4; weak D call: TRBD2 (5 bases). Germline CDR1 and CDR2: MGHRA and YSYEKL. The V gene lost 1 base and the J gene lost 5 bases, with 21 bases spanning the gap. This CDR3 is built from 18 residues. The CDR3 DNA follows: TGCGCCAGCAGCCAAGGGCGGGCACTGGGCAGGCTCCAAAACATTCAGTACTTC. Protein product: CASSQGRALGRLQNIQYF.

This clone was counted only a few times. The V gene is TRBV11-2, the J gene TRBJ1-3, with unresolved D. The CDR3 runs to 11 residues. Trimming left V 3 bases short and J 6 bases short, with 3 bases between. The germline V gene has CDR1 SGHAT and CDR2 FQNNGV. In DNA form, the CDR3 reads TGTGCCAGCAGCTTCCTAAACACCATATATTTT. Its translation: CASSFLNTIYF.

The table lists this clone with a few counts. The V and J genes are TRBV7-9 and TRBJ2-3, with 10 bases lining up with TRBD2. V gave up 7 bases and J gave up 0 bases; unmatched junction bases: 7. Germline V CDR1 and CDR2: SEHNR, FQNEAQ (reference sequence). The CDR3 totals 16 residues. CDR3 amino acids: CASIQRGGYSTDTQYF. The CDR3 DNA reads TGTGCCAGCATCCAGCGGGGGGGATATAGCACAGATACGCAGTATTTT.